The 20 T cell receptor beta chains listed next were all sequenced from one sample in a study of beta chain features in type 1 diabetes (dated by TCRdb to the late 2010s). Findings and caveats that apply to the study as a whole: In all four CD4+ subsets, TCRB CDR3 length was moderately but significantly shorter in type 1 diabetes patients.

No antigen is known for these receptors. Preparation of the library involved the immunoSEQ multiplex PCR assay. The entire amount of isolated RNA was reverse transcribed using the High Capacity cDNA Reverse Transcription Kit, so the sequenced TCRB transcripts were expressed ones. The clones in this table, taken by TCRdb from immuneACCESS, are in-frame only. Not every clone is retained; where verified, under half of the shortfall comes from an unresolved V gene, and the cause of the rest is unknown. This sample is represented by around 130,000 clones; 9% of them were singletons. The ten largest clones add up to approximately 0.7% of the sample. The sequenced material came from central memory CD4+ T cells from blood. The origin of the receptors is a man aged 25-45 years with type 1 diabetes.

This clone was counted only a few times. V is TRBV7-9 and J is TRBJ1-1; 9 bases match TRBD1. Germline CDR1 reads SEHNR; CDR2 reads FQNEAQ (reference sequence). Trimming cost V 8 bases and J 2 bases; bases outside gene matches: 3. The CDR3 spans 13 residues. The CDR3 spells CASSGQGNTEAFF. Here the CDR3 DNA reads TGTGCCAGCTCGGGACAGGGTAACACTGAAGCTTTCTTT.

This sequence joins TRBV5-4 and TRBJ2-1; possibly TRBD2 for D (6 bases). V shed 4 bases and J shed 4 bases, with 18 bases lying between them. Germline CDR1 reads SGHNT; CDR2 reads YYREEE (reference sequence). The CDR3 length is 16 residues. CDR3 nucleotides: TGTGCCAGCAGCCCGGGACTTACTTTTAGATACAATGAGCAGTTCTTC. It yields the protein CASSPGLTFRYNEQFF.

CDR3 residues: CASSPPGYSNQPQHF. CDR3 sequence (DNA): TGTGCCAGCAGTCCCCCGGGGTATAGCAATCAGCCCCAGCATTTT. J is TRBJ1-5 and V is TRBV7-2; D is ambiguous. The germline V gene has CDR1 SGHTA and CDR2 FQGNSA. Between the trimmed V and J ends, which lost 6 bases and 0 bases, there was a span of 12 bases. CDR3 size: 15 residues. The variable domain in full, completed from reference TRBV7-2 and TRBJ1-5, reads GAGVSQSPSNKVTEKGKDVELRCDPISGHTALYWYRQSLGQGLEFLIYFQGNSAPDKSGLPSDRFSAERTGGSVSTLTIQRTQQEDSAVYLCASSPPGYSNQPQHFGDGTRLSIL.

Only a few counts were recorded for this clone. The V and J genes are TRBV18 and TRBJ2-1; TRBD2 aligns across 8 bases. CDR3 length: 14 amino acids. The J segment lost 10 bases and the V segment lost 6 bases, leaving 11 bases of the junction unmatched. Germline V CDR1 and CDR2: KGHSH, LQKENI. DNA of the CDR3: TGTGCCAGCTCCCCCCGAGGGACTAGAGGCGAGCAGTTCTTC. It encodes CASSPRGTRGEQFF.

The chain couples TRBV30 to TRBJ1-5, with 7 bases that match TRBD1. The CDR3 has 12 amino acids. Looked up from germline, CDR1 is GTSNPN and CDR2 is SVGIG (reference sequence). J lost 6 bases, V lost 3 bases, and 2 bases had no gene match. The CDR3 loop is CAWSGDSQPQHF. DNA for the CDR3: TGTGCCTGGAGCGGGGACAGTCAGCCCCAGCATTTT.

V is TRBV29-1 and J is TRBJ2-2; 8 positions match TRBD1. CDR3 size: 14 residues. Germline CDR1 and CDR2: SQVTM and ANQGSEA. The J segment lost 4 bases and the V segment lost 7 bases, leaving 8 bases of the junction unmatched. The CDR3 bases are TGCAGCGCAAAGGACAGGGCGGGCACCGGGGAGCTGTTTTTT. It yields the protein CSAKDRAGTGELFF.

This clone was seen more than once but under ten times. V is TRBV11-2 and J is TRBJ2-5; D unclear. Germline V lookup: CDR1 SGHAT, CDR2 FQNNGV. With 2 bases removed from V and 4 bases from J, the gap between germline ends came to 11 bases. The CDR3 is 14 amino acids. CDR3 sequence (DNA): TGTGCCAGCAGCTTAATGGGCCCACCAGAGACCCAGTACTTC. Translated: CASSLMGPPETQYF.

As DNA, the CDR3 is TGTGCCAGCAGCCGGGGGGAGGGTGAGCAGTTCTTC. It encodes CASSRGEGEQFF. The rearrangement links TRBV7-9 to TRBJ2-1; TRBD2 matches at 7 bases. The CDR3 length is 12 residues. J was trimmed by 9 bases and V by 5 bases; bases with no gene match: 4. CDR1 SEHNR and CDR2 FQNEAQ come from the germline V gene (reference sequence).

This clone has only a few counts. The chain is built from TRBV6-1 and TRBJ2-7, with no clear D. Germline CDR1 is MNHNS and CDR2 is SASEGT. CDR3 length: 12 residues. The V end was cut by 7 bases, the J end by 5 bases, with 12 bases between. CDR3 residues: CASIGPSDEQYF. DNA of the CDR3: TGTGCCAGCATTGGCCCTTCCGACGAGCAGTACTTC.

This clone was counted a few times. This chain's CDR3 is CASSDLAGDNEQFF. DNA for the CDR3: TGTGCCAGCAGCGACCTAGCGGGGGACAATGAGCAGTTCTTC. V usage is TRBV7-2 and J usage is TRBJ2-1; TRBD2 matches at 10 bases. CDR1 and CDR2 (germline): SGHTA, FQGNSA. The J segment lost 5 bases and the V segment lost 5 bases, leaving 3 bases of the junction unmatched. The CDR3 loop spans 14 amino acids.

This clone was found a few times. The chain is built from TRBV7-3 and TRBJ1-2; 11 bases are shared with TRBD1. Germline V lookup: CDR1 SGHTA, CDR2 FQGTGA. This CDR3 has 14 residues. The V segment lost 6 bases and the J segment 4 bases; nucleotides outside the gene matches: 4. CDR3 sequence (DNA): TGTGCCAGCAGACCGGGGACAGGGGGCTATGGCTACACCTTC. Its translation: CASRPGTGGYGYTF.

There are a few counts of this clone. The rearrangement uses TRBV7-3 and TRBJ2-1, with TRBD2 as a possible D gene (5 bases). Looked up from germline, CDR1 is SGHTA and CDR2 is FQGTGA. V was clipped by 9 bases and J by 7 bases, with 13 bases between them. This CDR3 has 12 residues. The DNA for the CDR3 is TGTGCCAGGTCCCGGAGGAGGAATGAGCAGTTCTTC. It is translated as CARSRRRNEQFF.

The rearrangement uses TRBV7-9 and TRBJ1-6; no clear D gene. The CDR3 loop spans 12 amino acids. V was pared by 4 bases and J by 13 bases, with 11 bases between. The germline V gene has CDR1 SEHNR and CDR2 FQNEAQ (reference sequence). The CDR3 loop is CASSSRVGPLHF. DNA of the CDR3: TGTGCCAGCAGCTCCCGTGTGGGCCCCCTCCACTTT.

This clone was recorded a few times. The rearrangement uses TRBV4-3 and TRBJ2-7; 9 bases fit TRBD1. Germline loops: CDR1 LGHNA, CDR2 YSLEER. J was trimmed by 3 bases and V by 1 base; bases with no gene match: 13. The CDR3 is 18 residues long. The CDR3 DNA reads as TGCGCCAGCAGCCAAGGCTACACTTTGACAGGGGGATTCTACGAGCAGTACTTC. It yields the protein CASSQGYTLTGGFYEQYF.

In its sample, this clone was seen a few times. This sequence joins TRBV29-1 and TRBJ1-4; D perhaps matches TRBD1 (6 bases). CDR1 and CDR2 (germline): SQVTM, ANQGSEA. The CDR3 loop spans 14 amino acids. With 7 bases removed from V and 7 bases from J, the gap between germline ends came to 19 bases. The CDR3 DNA is TGCAGCGCCCACCTTCCGGGGGGCGGTGAAAAACTGTTTTTT. This codes for CSAHLPGGGEKLFF.

This clone was observed a handful of times. The V and J genes are TRBV5-4 and TRBJ2-5, with D tentatively TRBD2 (5 bases). CDR3 length equals 13 residues. V lost 2 bases, J lost 5 bases, and 10 bases lay in between. Germline V gene lookup returns CDR1 SGHNT and CDR2 YYREEE (reference sequence). As DNA, the CDR3 is TGTGCCAGCAGCTTAAGGAGGTCGGAGACCCAGTACTTC. It codes for CASSLRRSETQYF.

This clone was observed a few times. CDR3 in amino acids: CASSYQPTGNEQYF. CDR3 coding DNA: TGTGCCAGCAGTTACCAACCGACAGGGAACGAGCAGTACTTC. This chain uses TRBV6-5 with TRBJ2-7; 7 bases align to TRBD1. The V and J ends lost 2 bases and 5 bases, in that order; junction bases with no gene match: 6. The CDR3 has 14 amino acids. Germline V gene lookup returns CDR1 MNHEY and CDR2 SVGAGI.

This clone was seen a few times. The chain carries TRBV11-2 and TRBJ2-1; 7 bases align to TRBD2. CDR1 is SGHAT and CDR2 is FQNNGV in the germline V gene. V shed 5 bases and J 10 bases; nucleotides not matched to a gene: 23. This CDR3 contains 18 residues. Written as DNA, the CDR3 is TGTGCCAGCAGCCTGAGAAGCAGGACTAGTGGGTTGGGGGGGGAGCAGTTCTTC. Its protein product is CASSLRSRTSGLGGEQFF.

The chain recombines TRBV19 with TRBJ1-1; TRBD1 aligns across 7 bases. Trimming took 7 bases from V and 1 from J; bases not matched to a gene: 6. The germline CDR1 and CDR2 sequences are LNHDA and SQIVND (reference sequence). This CDR3 is built from 14 residues. CDR3 residues: CASMNRGANTEAFF. DNA for the CDR3: TGTGCCAGTATGAACAGGGGTGCGAACACTGAAGCTTTCTTT. Together with reference TRBV19 and TRBJ1-1, the CDR3 gives the full variable domain: DGGITQSPKYLFRKEGQNVTLSCEQNLNHDAMYWYRQDPGQGLRLIYYSQIVNDFQKGDIAEGYSVSREKKESFPLTVTSAQKNPTAFYLCASMNRGANTEAFFGQGTRLTVV.

The sample holds a few counts of this clone. This rearrangement joins TRBV6-5 to TRBJ1-1; 8 bases match TRBD1. The CDR3 is made up of 15 amino acids. J gave up 5 bases and V 5 bases, and 10 bases lay outside the gene matches. Germline V gene sequence: CDR1 MNHEY, CDR2 SVGAGI. The DNA for the CDR3 is TGTGCCAGCAGTCACGGACAGGGCAGCGGGACTGAAGCTTTCTTT. It translates to CASSHGQGSGTEAFF.